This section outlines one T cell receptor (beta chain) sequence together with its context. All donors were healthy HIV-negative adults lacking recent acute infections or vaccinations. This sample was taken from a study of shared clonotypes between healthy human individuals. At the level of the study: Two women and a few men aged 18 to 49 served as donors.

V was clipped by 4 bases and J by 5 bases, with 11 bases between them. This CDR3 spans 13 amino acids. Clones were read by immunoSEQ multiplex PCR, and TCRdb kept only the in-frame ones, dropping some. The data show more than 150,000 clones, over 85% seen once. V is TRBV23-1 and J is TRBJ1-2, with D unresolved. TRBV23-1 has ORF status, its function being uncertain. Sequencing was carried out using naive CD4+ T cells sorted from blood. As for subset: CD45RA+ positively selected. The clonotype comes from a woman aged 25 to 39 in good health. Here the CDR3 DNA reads TGCGCCAGCAGTCGGCCGTATTATTATGGCTACACCTTC. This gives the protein CASSRPYYYGYTF.